This TCR beta chain was found in a study of blood T cell repertoires in COVID-19 (dated by TCRdb to about 2020). For the wider study: Collaborator samples came from the United States, Italy and Spain and covered acute and convalescent phases of COVID-19. Where HLA class I and class II types were available, the types were taken from metadata supplied by the sample provider, not from assay-based typing. Samples were obtained from the ongoing ImmuneRACE study (first 160 participants) and from 1,000 to 1,500 subjects provided by 6 global collaborators. The material from the prospective study consisted of cDNA or gDNA derived from T cells, B-cell-depleted T cells, or PBMCs. Nearly every sample came with metadata listing a de-identified subject ID, COVID-19 status, age in years and sex. Subjects who had been exposed to COVID-19, were actively infected with it, or had recovered from it provided the deeply sampled blood TCRbeta repertoires that made up the dataset. The repertoires were released in a freely available public database meant as a resource for research on the immune response to SARS-CoV-2. Findings and caveats that apply to the study as a whole: The amount of clinical and demographic metadata varied by source and participant and was provided uncurated.

TCRbeta CDR3 regions were amplified from genomic DNA by means of the immunoSEQ Assay, a bias-controlled multiplex PCR. As for how the authors treated the data: The number of nucleated cells in each sample was estimated from the amplification of reference gene primers within the assay. Sequence reads were collapsed and filtered to measure the absolute abundance of every unique TCRbeta CDR3 rearrangement. For each sample, productive Simpson clonality was calculated as the square root of Simpson's diversity index across productive rearrangements. The table was pulled from immuneACCESS by TCRdb, which kept in-frame rearrangements only. Such tables lose some clones; where checked, under half of the loss comes from unresolved V genes, and the rest has no known cause. Clone size and the V and J calls come from that table; the DNA yielded D and trimming. The sample data list 150,000 to 250,000 clones, and about 95% of these were observed just once. The ten largest clones take up approximately 0.69% of the sample.

About this clone: Its antigen is not yet known. One base away there is no much larger clone; base qualities are not given.

At one collaborating source in Seattle, patients were enrolled during active infection and were followed longitudinally through the course of disease. Collaborating institutions collected whole blood in K2EDTA tubes following their own protocols. For TCRbeta analysis, collaborators shipped samples as frozen whole blood, isolated PBMCs, or DNA extracted from either of those sample types. The sequenced sample was peripheral blood. This sequence originates from a man under 40 with COVID-19, enrolled during active disease.

The CDR3 reads CASSHRDRNTEAFF. At the DNA level, the sequence is TGCGCCAGCAGCCACCGGGACAGGAACACTGAAGCTTTCTTT. Recombination connected TRBV5-1 to TRBJ1-1; 7 bases in the junction line up with TRBD1. V and J are trimmed by 4 bases and 1 base, and the gene matches miss 4 bases of the junction. CDR1 and CDR2, looked up from the germline V gene, are SGHRS and YFSETQ. Measured from the cysteine to the phenylalanine, the CDR3 is 14 residues long. The DNA shown is the 42-base CDR3, in frame from base 1.